What follows describes a single TCR beta chain. Its antigen specificity is not known. Base qualities are missing; no much larger clone stands one base away. The entry originates in a study of T cell responses to AZD1222 COVID-19 vaccine (dated by TCRdb to about 2021). Describing the broader study: TCR sequencing was performed for about 240 trial participants, of whom about 200 were given two doses of AZD1222 and approximately 25 were given two doses of MenACWY control vaccine. Trial participants were enrolled into age subgroups of 18-55, 56-69 and 70-plus years, which contained 148, 28 and 57 TCR-sequenced participants, respectively.

At the junction V is shortened by 8 bases and J by 8 bases; bases outside the gene matches: 12. The CDR1 and CDR2 encoded by the germline V gene are WSHSY and SAAADI. The CDR3 starts with the cysteine, ends with the phenylalanine, and has 15 residues. Only the CDR3 region is kept as DNA, spanning 45 bases read in frame from base 1. The time point label of this sample denotes: about 28 days (+/-7) after the second vaccine dose. Per the publication, the treatment or condition label means: meningococcal conjugate vaccine given as trial control. Samples from vaccinated people were obtained from the UK trials COV001 and COV002, which included a single-blind randomized controlled phase 2/3 trial of AZD1222 (ChAdOx1 nCoV-19) in healthy adults. For TCRbeta chain sequencing, PBMC samples were collected from trial participants at day 0 and at day 28 after the second dose. General findings and caveats noted by the study authors: Vaccine-associated CD4 TCRs spanned the whole spike protein, with dominant responses in regions 160-218 and 743-854. No day 14 peak-response samples were available, so repertoires were characterized only after the peak T cell response. Reportedly, almost half of the unique spike-specific TCRs recognized epitopes lying outside the regions that are mutated in the B.1.351 and B.1.1.7 variants. Participants were mostly white British and included more females than males, and it was suggested by the authors that clonal diversity may have been underestimated. The 56-69-year group was small, and its depth increase did not reach significance, likely because of low power. Conclusions about previously exposed vaccinees are limited, since just 6 or 7 AZD1222 recipients were seropositive for SARS-CoV-2 at baseline. Spike-specific TCR breadth and depth rose significantly after two AZD1222 doses compared with day 0 and with MenACWY recipients.

The CDR3 regions of human TCRbeta chains were analyzed by immunosequencing. In the original analysis: Repertoire TCRs were matched against a reference library of SARS-CoV-2-specific TCRs generated with the MIRA antigen-specificity platform. Breadth meant the fraction of unique TCRs that were SARS-CoV-2-associated, whereas depth meant the fraction of total T cells that were SARS-CoV-2-associated. Using the MIRA data, every spike-specific TCR was mapped to the spike region that the TCR reacted to and assigned to either a CD4 or a CD8 class. Log10-transformed breadth and depth values were compared by one-way ANOVA with Sidak's multiple comparisons tests. TCRdb carries this immuneACCESS record with in-frame sequences only. Its versions omit some clonotypes, under half of them owing to an unresolved V gene in the studies checked, with the rest unexplained. That table is the source of V, J and clone size, and D and trimming were worked out from the DNA. This sample holds about 120,000 clones; around nine tenths were observed only once. Clones ranked in the top ten supply 4.2% of the sample.

This specimen was peripheral blood, taken 28 days after the second dose of the MenACWY control vaccine. The TCR originated in an adult who received the MenACWY meningococcal vaccine as a control. The chain links TRBV10-2 with TRBJ2-2; TRBD2 aligns with 9 central bases. The bases are TGCGCCAGCTTACCTAGCGGGGCGGTGGGTGGGGAGCTGTTTTTT. Its coded protein is CASLPSGAVGGELFF.